Listed below are T cell receptor beta chains from one sample, sequenced in a study of metastatic and nonmetastatic thyroid tumors. Through MiXCR, TCRdb re-clonotyped the PCR reads. The sample holds around 20,000 clones; roughly a third are singletons and the top ten take around an eighth. The sample taken for sequencing was blood. All receptors come from a female donor with papillary thyroid cancer or a benign thyroid nodule (not recorded which). Some clones in this sample may be carry-over from other donors' samples. The CDR3 runs from the conserved cysteine through the conserved F or W. The D gene is left open where the match is weak. Some rows have no size entry. The others give once, few or many, or a class for an expanded clone.

CDR3aa | CDR3nt | j_gene | len | v_gene | abundance | d_gene
CASSSYLGGSYEQYF | TGTGCCAGCAGTTCCTACTTGGGCGGTTCCTACGAGCAGTACTTC | TRBJ2-7 | 15 | TRBV28 | few | -
CASSLSSAREDTEAFF | TGTGCCAGCAGTTTAAGCTCCGCCAGGGAAGACACTGAAGCTTTCTTT | TRBJ1-1 | 16 | TRBV27 | few | -
CASSSTGVPTDTQYF | TGTGCCAGCAGCTCGACAGGGGTACCCACAGATACGCAGTATTTT | TRBJ2-3 | 15 | TRBV7-3 | - | TRBD1
CAISRSGPLTDTQYF | TGTGCCATCAGCCGTAGCGGCCCACTCACAGATACGCAGTATTTT | TRBJ2-3 | 15 | TRBV6-1 | - | -
CASSPDSNYGYTF | TGTGCCAGCTCACCGGATTCTAACTATGGCTACACCTTC | TRBJ1-2 | 13 | TRBV18 | - | -
CASSPSGETQYF | TGCGCCAGCAGTCCTAGCGGGGAGACCCAGTACTTC | TRBJ2-5 | 12 | TRBV10-2 | many | TRBD2
CASSERDMPGNTIYF | TGCGCCAGCAGTGAGCGGGACATGCCTGGAAACACCATATATTTT | TRBJ1-3 | 15 | TRBV6-1 | few | -
CASSRTGDNQPQHF | TGTGCCAGCAGCCGAACAGGGGACAATCAGCCCCAGCATTTT | TRBJ1-5 | 14 | TRBV3-1 | - | TRBD1
CASSLQDTEAFF | TGTGCCAGCAGTTTACAGGACACTGAAGCTTTCTTT | TRBJ1-1 | 12 | TRBV27 | few | -
CASSPRGRGNQPQHF | TGTGCCAGCAGTCCCCGAGGCAGGGGGAATCAGCCCCAGCATTTT | TRBJ1-5 | 15 | TRBV28 | - | TRBD1
CASSINPVTFYTEAFF | TGTGCCAGTAGTATAAATCCCGTGACATTCTACACTGAAGCTTTCTTT | TRBJ1-1 | 16 | TRBV19 | few | -
CASSQEGSNYGYTF | TGTGCCAGCAGTCAAGAGGGATCAAACTATGGCTACACCTTC | TRBJ1-2 | 14 | TRBV28 | few | -
CASATSPTVNSPLHF | TGCGCCAGCGCTACTTCACCGACCGTTAATTCACCCCTCCACTTT | TRBJ1-6 | 15 | TRBV5-1 | medium-sized | -
CASSRGGDNTGELFF | TGTGCCAGCAGCCGTGGAGGGGATAACACCGGGGAGCTTTTTTTT | TRBJ2-2 | 15 | TRBV13 | - | -
CASRAARGKGGQPQHF | TGTGCCAGCCGGGCGGCCCGGGGTAAAGGCGGGCAGCCCCAGCATTTT | TRBJ1-5 | 16 | TRBV2 | many | -
CASSIRQGYQPQHF | TGTGCCAGTAGTATAAGGCAGGGGTATCAGCCCCAGCATTTT | TRBJ1-5 | 14 | TRBV19 | - | -
CASSLMGTSGTPPYNEQFF | TGCGCCAGCAGCTTAATGGGAACTAGCGGGACACCCCCCTACAATGAGCAGTTCTTC | TRBJ2-1 | 19 | TRBV5-1 | - | TRBD2
CASSQTATNSPLHF | TGTGCCAGCAGCCAGACAGCAACGAATTCACCCCTCCACTTT | TRBJ1-6 | 14 | TRBV2 | - | -
CASQGANTEAFF | TGTGCCTCACAGGGGGCGAACACTGAAGCTTTCTTT | TRBJ1-1 | 12 | TRBV9 | - | TRBD1
CASREQGGNQPQHF | TGCGCCAGCAGGGAGCAGGGGGGGAATCAGCCCCAGCATTTT | TRBJ1-5 | 14 | TRBV4-1 | - | TRBD1
CASSGPTTLNTGELFF | TGTGCCAGCTCGGGACCAACCACGTTAAACACCGGGGAGCTGTTTTTT | TRBJ2-2 | 16 | TRBV6-2/TRBV6-3 | few | -
CSARVGDQPQHF | TGCAGTGCTAGAGTAGGAGATCAGCCCCAGCATTTT | TRBJ1-5 | 12 | TRBV20-1 | - | -
CASSQALMASGRVETQYF | TGCGCCAGCAGCCAAGCCCTAATGGCTAGCGGGAGGGTAGAGACCCAGTACTTC | TRBJ2-5 | 18 | TRBV4-1 | few | TRBD2
CASSPRGEGSYEQYF | TGTGCCAGCAGTCCCCGGGGCGAGGGCTCCTACGAGCAGTACTTC | TRBJ2-7 | 15 | TRBV28 | - | -
CASSYSKGRGGSPLNF | TGTGCCAGCAGTTACTCGAAGGGACGGGGGGGTTCGCCCCTCAACTTT | TRBJ1-6 | 16 | TRBV6-2/TRBV6-3 | few | -
CSARKGGTRSGNTIYF | TGCAGTGCTAGAAAAGGGGGCACCCGCTCTGGAAACACCATATATTTT | TRBJ1-3 | 16 | TRBV20-1 | once | TRBD1
CSANPQGSPYNEQFF | TGCAGTGCTAACCCCCAGGGGTCGCCGTACAATGAGCAGTTCTTC | TRBJ2-1 | 15 | TRBV20-1 | - | -
CASSLGLNNEQFF | TGTGCCAGCAGCCTCGGACTAAACAATGAGCAGTTCTTC | TRBJ2-1 | 13 | TRBV6-1 | many | -
CANSPTGGPDTQYF | TGTGCCAACAGCCCCACCGGGGGGCCAGATACGCAGTATTTT | TRBJ2-3 | 14 | TRBV7-2 | - | -
CASSLVPATLNTEAFF | TGTGCCAGCAGCTTAGTGCCAGCGACCTTGAACACTGAAGCTTTCTTT | TRBJ1-1 | 16 | TRBV7-6 | many | -
CASSLQGAAFF | TGTGCCAGCAGTTTACAGGGGGCGGCTTTCTTT | TRBJ1-1 | 11 | TRBV6-5 | - | TRBD1
CASSYGTSAETQYF | TGTGCCAGCAGTTACGGGACTAGCGCGGAGACCCAGTACTTC | TRBJ2-5 | 14 | TRBV6-2/TRBV6-3 | medium-sized | TRBD2
CASSYRADTQYF | TGCGCCAGCAGCTACAGGGCCGATACGCAGTATTTT | TRBJ2-3 | 12 | TRBV5-1 | - | -
CASSQDGDGSSYEQYF | TGTGCCAGCAGCCAAGACGGTGACGGGAGCTCCTACGAGCAGTACTTC | TRBJ2-7 | 16 | TRBV4-2 | medium-sized | -
CASSGPYNEQFF | TGTGCCAGTAGCGGGCCATACAATGAGCAGTTCTTC | TRBJ2-1 | 12 | TRBV19 | medium-sized | -
CASSEVQPQHF | TGTGCCAGCAGTGAAGTTCAGCCCCAGCATTTT | TRBJ1-5 | 11 | TRBV6-1 | medium-sized | -
CASSLAGQGQTHYF | TGTGCCAGCAGCTTAGCAGGTCAGGGCCAGACCCATTACTTC | TRBJ2-5 | 14 | TRBV7-2 | few | -
CAWSQGTGQETQYF | TGTGCCTGGAGTCAGGGGACAGGGCAAGAGACCCAGTACTTC | TRBJ2-5 | 14 | TRBV30 | many | TRBD1
CASSLLGAPYEQYF | TGTGCCAGCAGCCTCCTCGGGGCCCCCTACGAGCAGTACTTC | TRBJ2-7 | 14 | TRBV5-6 | many | -
CASSEKGGNTEAFF | TGCGCCAGCAGTGAGAAGGGCGGGAACACTGAAGCTTTCTTT | TRBJ1-1 | 14 | TRBV10-2 | many | -
CSTAAPQVRVTEQYF | TGCAGTACCGCAGCCCCCCAGGTCAGGGTGACTGAGCAGTACTTC | TRBJ2-7 | 15 | TRBV20-1 | - | -
CASSLMASGRGETQYF | TGTGCCAGCAGCTTGATGGCTAGCGGGAGGGGAGAGACCCAGTACTTC | TRBJ2-5 | 16 | TRBV5-4 | many | TRBD2
CASSSGLGGTDTQYF | TGTGCCAGCAGCTCCGGACTAGGGGGGACAGATACGCAGTATTTT | TRBJ2-3 | 15 | TRBV7-3 | - | -
CAISEGPTNYGYTF | TGTGCCATCAGTGAGGGGCCTACTAACTATGGCTACACCTTC | TRBJ1-2 | 14 | TRBV10-3 | many | -
CASSWIQETQYF | TGTGCCAGCAGCTGGATTCAAGAGACCCAGTACTTC | TRBJ2-5 | 12 | TRBV2 | many | -
CATSDPRTGDVSYTF | TGTGCCACCAGTGACCCCCGGACAGGGGATGTGAGCTACACCTTC | TRBJ1-2 | 15 | TRBV24-1 | few | TRBD1
CASSPGLAKEGEQFF | TGTGCCAGCAGCCCGGGACTAGCGAAGGAGGGTGAGCAGTTCTTC | TRBJ2-1 | 15 | TRBV11-2 | - | TRBD2
CASSLVGGRTYEQYF | TGTGCCAGCAGTTTAGTGGGCGGCCGTACCTACGAGCAGTACTTC | TRBJ2-7 | 15 | TRBV12-3/TRBV12-4 | medium-sized | -